These T cell receptor beta chains were read from a single sample in a study of cytomegalovirus exposure and HLA in healthy donors. The table came from immunoSEQ multiplex PCR; TCRdb's copy has only in-frame clones and leaves some out. The sample consists of under 200,000 clones, 80% of them appearing once. Sequenced input: PBMCs. The receptors stem from a woman in her fifties or sixties in good health and CMV-seronegative. Both conserved end residues are part of each CDR3. The size of a clone is reported for some rows only, either as once, few or many, or as a class for expanded clones.

>TRBJ2-5|.|TRBV28
CASSFVRGIPLSQETQYF
>TRBJ1-5|.|TRBV18
CASSDIIYGNQPQHF
>TRBJ1-1|.|TRBV20-1
CSASLVGRAFF
>TRBJ1-5|once|TRBV15
CATGGTGGNQPQHF
>TRBJ1-6|.|TRBV19
CASSIAGLGSPLHF
>TRBJ1-4|.|TRBV7-8
CASSLGVSRVGEKLFF
>TRBJ2-7|.|TRBV27
CASSPAGAAYEQYF
>TRBJ1-1|.|TRBV2
CASGTGRNTEAFF
>TRBJ1-1|.|TRBV7-8
CASSFLSPGKRDTEAFF
>TRBJ2-1|.|TRBV2
CASRKRQGALTSLGNEQFF
>TRBJ1-1|few|TRBV6-4
CASSVNSLNTEAFF
>TRBJ2-2|few|TRBV7-6
CASSGSGGTTGELFF
>TRBJ1-6|.|TRBV27
CASSPGEGSYNSPLHF
>TRBJ2-3|once|TRBV29-1
CSVAPKPTDTQYF